These 18 T cell receptor beta chains share one sample of origin, sequenced in a study of identical twins. TCRdb independently ran MiXCR on the 5' RACE reads; one entry per CDR3 protein. Seen here are 350,000 or so distinct CDR3 sequences, roughly 12% observed once, and the top ten hold approximately 7.9%. The sample was also reused in another study, on yellow fever vaccine responses in identical twins.

Sequencing was done on a sample of CD8+ T cells sorted from blood. The receptors stem from a young woman in good health.

The J gene is TRBJ2-5, the V gene TRBV2; TRBD2 matches 12 bases. V shed 6 bases and J 2 bases; nucleotides not matched to a gene: 7. CDR1 and CDR2 (germline): SNHLY, FYNNEI. CDR3 length: 16 residues. CDR3 sequence (DNA): TGTGCCAGCAGCCCTTCTAGCGGGAGGGCACAAGAGACCCAGTACTTC. Translated, it gives CASSPSSGRAQETQYF.

In its sample, this clonotype was seen many times. The rearrangement links TRBV7-7 to TRBJ2-1, with D uncertain. Trimming stripped 6 bases from V and 4 bases from J, with 10 bases between. The CDR3 extends over 13 amino acids. Germline V CDR1 and CDR2: SSHAT, FNYEAQ (reference sequence). This CDR3 reads CASSPTRYNEQFF. CDR3 DNA: TGTGCCAGCAGTCCTACCCGTTACAATGAGCAGTTCTTC.

The chain links TRBV27 to TRBJ2-1; maybe TRBD1 (6 bases). The CDR3 is 15 amino acids. V shed 1 base and J shed 5 bases, with 12 bases lying between them. Per germline, CDR1 MNHEY and CDR2 SMNVEV (reference sequence). CDR3 DNA sequence: TGTGCCAGCAGTTTATTAATCAGGGGTGACAATGAGCAGTTCTTC. Protein: CASSLLIRGDNEQFF.

The chain links TRBV12-3 or TRBV12-4 to TRBJ2-3; TRBD1 or TRBD2 may be the D gene (7 bases each). V was trimmed by 8 bases and J by 5 bases, leaving 17 bases between them. CDR3 length equals 14 residues. The CDR3 reads CASRQGGGGDTQYF. The CDR3 bases are TGTGCCAGCCGTCAGGGGGGCGGGGGAGATACGCAGTATTTT.

This clonotype has a handful of counts. The rearrangement uses TRBV3-1 and TRBJ2-7; 9 bases map to TRBD2. Germline assignment: CDR1 LGHDT and CDR2 YNNKEL (reference sequence). This CDR3 comprises 15 residues. The ends lost 1 base at V and 6 bases at J; junction bases unmatched: 7. This CDR3 is CASSQVEREEVEQYF. The CDR3 region has the DNA TGTGCCAGCAGCCAAGTGGAGCGGGAGGAGGTCGAGCAGTACTTC.

Many counts were recorded for this clonotype. One junction end disagrees with the germline gene, perhaps due to a read error. The J gene is TRBJ2-3, the V gene TRBV5-1; TRBD2 might be the D (5 bases). CDR3 length: 15 amino acids. Germline values: CDR1 SGHRS, CDR2 YFSETQ. DNA of the CDR3: TGCGCCAGCAGGAGAGTCCCGAGGGTCACAAATACGCAGTATTTT. It is translated as CASRRVPRVTNTQYF.

This clonotype was seen at least ten times. The gene calls are TRBV24-1 and TRBJ2-3; D is ambiguous. V lost 9 bases, J lost 3 bases, and 15 bases lay in between. Germline CDR1 is KGHDR and CDR2 is SFDVKD. There are 14 residues in the CDR3. This CDR3 reads CATSQLGSTDTQYF. The CDR3, as DNA: TGTGCCACCTCACAGTTGGGATCGACAGATACGCAGTATTTT.

This clonotype was seen a few times. J is TRBJ2-1 and V is TRBV7-8, with D unclear. Per germline, CDR1 SGHVS and CDR2 FQNEAQ. Trimming left V 4 bases short and J 6 bases short, with 10 bases between. The length of the CDR3 is 13 residues. The CDR3 sequence: CASSSTPGNEQFF. CDR3 in DNA: TGTGCCAGCAGCTCTACCCCTGGCAATGAGCAGTTCTTC.

This clonotype was counted only a few times. Written as DNA, the CDR3 is TGTGCCAGCAGCCAAGATATATTTGTCGGGGGAGGTGGGGAGCAGTTCTTC. The encoded protein is CASSQDIFVGGGGEQFF. The chain joins TRBV4-2 to TRBJ2-1; weak D call: TRBD2 (6 bases). CDR3 length: 17 amino acids. Germline V gives CDR1 LGHNA, CDR2 YNFKEQ. V lost 0 bases and J lost 10, with 22 bases in between.

This clonotype was found many times. The chain is built from TRBV12-3 or TRBV12-4 and TRBJ1-4; maybe TRBD1 (6 bases). The CDR3 consists of 15 residues. V lost 5 bases and J 8 bases, leaving 18 bases between the germline ends. Here the CDR3 DNA reads TGTGCCAGCAGTACTACGGGACACTCCGAGGAAAAACTGTTTTTT. Protein product: CASSTTGHSEEKLFF.

This clonotype was observed a handful of times. The rearrangement joins TRBV27 to TRBJ2-3; 10 bases map to TRBD1. V gave up 8 bases and J gave up 4 bases; unmatched junction bases: 3. CDR1 and CDR2 (germline): MNHEY, SMNVEV (reference sequence). This CDR3 is 13 amino acids long. Here the CDR3 reads CASGTGDPDTQYF. The CDR3 DNA follows: TGTGCCAGCGGGACAGGGGACCCAGATACGCAGTATTTT.

This clonotype was counted ten times or more. This chain joins TRBV7-9 and TRBJ1-1; perhaps TRBD1 as D (6 bases). The CDR3 spans 14 residues. Germline V gene data show CDR1 as SEHNR and CDR2 as FQNEAQ (reference sequence). V was pared by 3 bases and J by 1 base, with 9 bases between. The CDR3 nucleotides read TGTGCCAGCAGCTTCTCACAGGGGAACACTGAAGCTTTCTTT. It specifies CASSFSQGNTEAFF.

This clonotype was counted between two and nine times. This rearrangement joins TRBV5-1 to TRBJ2-1, with 12 bases that match TRBD2. Trimming removed 0 bases from V and 8 bases from J; junction bases left unmatched: 6. Germline assignment: CDR1 SGHRS and CDR2 YFSETQ. This CDR3 is 16 amino acids long. Here the CDR3 DNA reads TGCGCCAGCAGCTTGGTTCTAGCGGGAGGGCCTGATGAGCAGTTCTTC. Amino acids: CASSLVLAGGPDEQFF.

The chain has TRBV29-1 and TRBJ2-7, with a tentative D call TRBD2 (6 bases). The CDR3 covers 13 residues. V shed 4 bases and J shed 0 bases, with 10 bases lying between them. Germline V gene data show CDR1 as SQVTM and CDR2 as ANQGSEA. CDR3 sequence (DNA): TGCAGCGTTGTGGGCGGGAACTCCTACGAGCAGTACTTC. It codes for CSVVGGNSYEQYF.

The chain uses TRBV10-3 and TRBJ1-2, with unresolved D. Germline V gene sequence: CDR1 ENHRY, CDR2 SYGVKD. There are 13 residues in the CDR3. V lost 4 bases and J lost 5, with 11 bases in between. The DNA of the CDR3 is TGTGCCATCAGTGTTGACGGACCGTATGGCTACACCTTC. Its protein product is CAISVDGPYGYTF.

This clonotype was observed a handful of times. The rearrangement uses TRBV6-2 or TRBV6-3 and TRBJ2-7; no definite D call. The CDR3 is 12 residues long. V gave up 2 bases and J gave up 6 bases, with 8 bases separating them. CDR1 is MNHEY, CDR2 SVGEGT, per germline. The CDR3 region has the DNA TGTGCCAGCAGTTACGGAAGAATCGAGCAGTACTTC. Amino acid sequence: CASSYGRIEQYF.

In its sample, this clonotype was seen a few times. The chain couples TRBV7-2 to TRBJ2-1, with 8 nucleotides matching TRBD2. The CDR3 is made up of 15 amino acids. Germline lookup yields CDR1 SGHTA and CDR2 FQGNSA. J gave up 7 bases and V 1 base, and 6 bases lay outside the gene matches. DNA of the CDR3: TGTGCCAGCAGCTTAGTTGGCGGGAGGCCGAATGAGCAGTTCTTC. Translated, it gives CASSLVGGRPNEQFF.

The rearrangement uses TRBV13 and TRBJ2-4, with 10 bases matching TRBD1. CDR1 PRHDT and CDR2 FYEKMQ come from the germline V gene (reference sequence). The CDR3 length is 15 residues. V trimming: 5 bases; J trimming: 3 bases; junction bases outside the gene matches: 4. The DNA for the CDR3 is TGTGCCAGCAGCCGGGACAGGGGAGGCAAAAACATTCAGTACTTC. The encoded protein is CASSRDRGGKNIQYF. Complete variable domain (other parts from reference TRBV13 and TRBJ2-4): AAGVIQSPRHLIKEKRETATLKCYPIPRHDTVYWYQQGPGQDPQFLISFYEKMQSDKGSIPDRFSAQQFSDYHSELNMSSLELGDSALYFCASSRDRGGKNIQYFGAGTRLSVL.